These 13 T cell receptor beta chains share one sample of origin, sequenced in a study of graft-versus-host responses after intestinal transplantation. Their antigens remain unidentified. The method was immunoSEQ multiplex PCR; TCRdb's version includes in-frame clones alone and lacks a portion of them. The repertoire holds about 90,000 clones, over 80% seen once, with 1.1% in the top ten. Sequenced material: unstimulated CD8+ T cells sorted from spleen or lymph node cells, taken before transplant. The source is a human donor who was the organ donor for an intestinal transplant.

The chain is built from TRBV19 and TRBJ1-5; TRBD1 matches at 7 bases. The CDR3 contains 14 residues. The junction had 8 bases not matched to a gene; V was cut back by 6 bases and J by 6 bases. CDR1 is LNHDA and CDR2 is SQIVND in the germline V gene (reference sequence). CDR3 region: CASSGSGGFQPQHF. The CDR3 DNA is TGTGCCAGTAGCGGCTCAGGGGGATTTCAGCCCCAGCATTTT. Together with reference TRBV19 and TRBJ1-5, the CDR3 gives the full variable domain: DGGITQSPKYLFRKEGQNVTLSCEQNLNHDAMYWYRQDPGQGLRLIYYSQIVNDFQKGDIAEGYSVSREKKESFPLTVTSAQKNPTAFYLCASSGSGGFQPQHFGDGTRLSIL.

The genes are TRBV2 and TRBJ1-1; possibly TRBD1 for D (6 bases). CDR1 and CDR2 (germline): SNHLY, FYNNEI. This CDR3 contains 11 residues. Trimming cost V 8 bases and J 13 bases, with 17 bases left between them. In DNA form, the CDR3 reads TGTGCCAGCCTAACAGGGTTTCGGGGTTTCTTT. Translated, it gives CASLTGFRGFF.

This clone appeared once. The genes are TRBV11-2 and TRBJ1-1, with a tentative D call TRBD1 (5 bases). Germline lookup yields CDR1 SGHAT and CDR2 FQNNGV. The CDR3 has 16 amino acids. V was trimmed by 2 bases and J by 5 bases, leaving 18 bases between them. The DNA of the CDR3 is TGTGCCAGCAGCTTACGGTTAGCAGGGTCGCGAACTGAAGCTTTCTTT. Its protein is CASSLRLAGSRTEAFF.

This clone has only a few counts. This sequence joins TRBV30 and TRBJ2-7, with 7 positions matching TRBD1. Per germline, CDR1 GTSNPN and CDR2 SVGIG (reference sequence). Unmatched junction bases numbered 1, after V lost 5 bases and J lost 3 bases. The CDR3 loop spans 11 amino acids. Written as DNA, the CDR3 is TGTGCCTGGGGGGACAGCTACGAGCAGTACTTC. It is translated as CAWGDSYEQYF.

The V call is TRBV7-6, the J call TRBJ2-1, with TRBD2 as a possible D gene (6 bases). CDR1 is SGHVS, CDR2 FNYEAQ, per germline. This CDR3 is 15 amino acids long. Trimming shortened V by 3 bases and J by 4 bases, and 13 bases separated the two germline ends. CDR3: CASSLKRRGYNEQFF. CDR3 sequence (DNA): TGTGCCAGCAGCTTGAAACGGCGGGGATACAATGAGCAGTTCTTC.

The rearrangement joins TRBV27 to TRBJ2-3; 11 bases agree with TRBD2. Germline values: CDR1 MNHEY, CDR2 SMNVEV (reference sequence). This CDR3 is 15 amino acids long. Trimming cost V 8 bases and J 4 bases; bases outside gene matches: 8. The CDR3 DNA follows: TGTGCCAGCGATGTGACTAGCGGGAAACCAGATACGCAGTATTTT. Translation gives CASDVTSGKPDTQYF.

V is TRBV28 and J is TRBJ2-1; 9 bases fit TRBD2. J gave up 3 bases and V 3 bases, and 24 bases lay outside the gene matches. This CDR3 has 22 residues. Germline CDR1 is MDHEN and CDR2 is SYDVKM. Here the CDR3 reads CASSLNPMGGQRNSGSYNEQFF. CDR3 nucleotides: TGTGCCAGCAGTTTGAATCCCATGGGGGGACAGAGGAATAGCGGGAGCTACAATGAGCAGTTCTTC.

V usage is TRBV10-3 and J usage is TRBJ2-2; D gene ambiguous. CDR3 length: 14 residues. Trimming shortened V by 3 bases and J by 4 bases, and 9 bases separated the two germline ends. The germline V gene has CDR1 ENHRY and CDR2 SYGVKD. CDR3 nucleotides: TGTGCCATCAGTGATCTGACGGGCACCGGGGAGCTGTTTTTT. Protein: CAISDLTGTGELFF.

J is TRBJ2-7 and V is TRBV27, with 8 bases lining up with TRBD2. The CDR3 contains 17 residues. The J segment lost 2 bases and the V segment lost 5 bases, leaving 14 bases of the junction unmatched. Germline V gene data show CDR1 as MNHEY and CDR2 as SMNVEV (reference sequence). CDR3 sequence reads: CASSPLGAGGATYEQYF. In nucleotides, the CDR3 is TGTGCCAGCAGTCCCCTTGGCGCGGGGGGTGCGACCTACGAGCAGTACTTC.

The chain has TRBV19 and TRBJ2-3; TRBD2 matches 11 bases. CDR3 length: 16 residues. Germline V CDR1 and CDR2: LNHDA, SQIVND (reference sequence). The ends lost 5 bases at V and 5 bases at J; junction bases unmatched: 9. The CDR3 sequence: CASSLWLAGGLDTQYF. The CDR3, as DNA: TGTGCCAGTAGTTTGTGGCTAGCGGGAGGTTTAGATACGCAGTATTTT. The complete variable domain, with remaining parts taken from reference TRBV19 and TRBJ2-3, reads DGGITQSPKYLFRKEGQNVTLSCEQNLNHDAMYWYRQDPGQGLRLIYYSQIVNDFQKGDIAEGYSVSREKKESFPLTVTSAQKNPTAFYLCASSLWLAGGLDTQYFGPGTRLTVL.

As to this clone: Germline is not matched at one junction end, which may reflect a read error. The chain has TRBV7-7 and TRBJ2-5, with TRBD2 matching over 7 bases. There are 16 residues in the CDR3. Germline V gene lookup returns CDR1 SSHAT and CDR2 FNYEAQ (reference sequence). The CDR3 is CASSPSSGGDRETQYF. The DNA for the CDR3 is TGTGCTAGCAGCCCTTCTAGCGGAGGCGACCGGGAGACCCAGTACTTC. The full variable domain, rest sourced from reference TRBV7-7 and TRBJ2-5, is GAGVSQSPRYKVTKRGQDVTLRCDPISSHATLYWYQQALGQGPEFLTYFNYEAQPDKSGLPSDRFSAERPEGSISTLTIQRTEQRDSAMYRCASSPSSGGDRETQYFGPGTRLLVL.

V is TRBV6-1 and J is TRBJ1-2; 9 nucleotides line up with TRBD1. V was pared by 11 bases and J by 4 bases, with 8 bases of the junction left unmatched. The CDR3 is 13 amino acids. The germline V gene encodes CDR1 MNHNS and CDR2 SASEGT. In DNA, the CDR3 is TGTGCCTCTTATCGGGACAGGGCCTATGGCTACACCTTC. Translated, it gives CASYRDRAYGYTF.

A single count supports this clone. The chain couples TRBV5-6 to TRBJ2-5; a weak D match, TRBD2 (7 bases). This CDR3 is built from 15 residues. Germline CDR1 is SGHDT and CDR2 is YYEEEE. V was trimmed by 4 bases and J by 5 bases, leaving 18 bases between them. CDR3 DNA sequence: TGTGCCAGCAGCGCCCCACCGGGGAGGGGGGAGACCCAGTACTTC. Translating it yields CASSAPPGRGETQYF.